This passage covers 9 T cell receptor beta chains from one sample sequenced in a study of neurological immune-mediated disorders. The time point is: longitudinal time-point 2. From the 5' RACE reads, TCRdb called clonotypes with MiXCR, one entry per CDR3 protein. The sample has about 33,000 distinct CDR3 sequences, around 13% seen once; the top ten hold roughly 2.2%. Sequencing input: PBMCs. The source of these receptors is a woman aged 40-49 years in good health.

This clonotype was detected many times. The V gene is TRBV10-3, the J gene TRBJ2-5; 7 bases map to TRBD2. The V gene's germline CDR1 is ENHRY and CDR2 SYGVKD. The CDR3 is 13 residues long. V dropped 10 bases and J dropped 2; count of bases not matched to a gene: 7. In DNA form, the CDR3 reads TGTGCCACGAAAGCGGGGAGACAAGAGACCCAGTACTTC. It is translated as CATKAGRQETQYF.

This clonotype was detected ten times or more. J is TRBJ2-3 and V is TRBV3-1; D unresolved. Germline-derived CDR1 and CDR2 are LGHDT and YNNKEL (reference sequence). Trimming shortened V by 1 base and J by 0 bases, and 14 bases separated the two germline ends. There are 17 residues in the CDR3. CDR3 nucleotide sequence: TGTGCCAGCAGCCAAGCCGGTCCGCCGACTAGCACAGATACGCAGTATTTT. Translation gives CASSQAGPPTSTDTQYF.

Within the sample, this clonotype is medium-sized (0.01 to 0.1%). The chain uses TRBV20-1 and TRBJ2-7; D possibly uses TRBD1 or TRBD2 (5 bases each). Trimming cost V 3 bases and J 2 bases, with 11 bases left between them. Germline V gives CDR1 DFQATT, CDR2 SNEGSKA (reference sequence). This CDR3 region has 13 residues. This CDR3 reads CSARGLEAYEQYF. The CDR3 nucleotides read TGCAGTGCTAGGGGGCTGGAGGCCTACGAGCAGTACTTC.

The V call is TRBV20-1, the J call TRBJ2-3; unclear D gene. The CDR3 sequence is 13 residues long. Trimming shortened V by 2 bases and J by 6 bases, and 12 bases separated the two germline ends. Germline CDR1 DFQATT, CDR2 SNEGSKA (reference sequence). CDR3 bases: TGCAGTGCTAGAACCTCCTTTCCGGATACGCAGTATTTT. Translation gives CSARTSFPDTQYF.

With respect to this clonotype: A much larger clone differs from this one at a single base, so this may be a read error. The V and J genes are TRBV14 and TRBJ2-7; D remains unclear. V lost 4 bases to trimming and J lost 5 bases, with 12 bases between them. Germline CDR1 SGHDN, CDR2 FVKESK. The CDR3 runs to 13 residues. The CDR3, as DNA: TGTGCCAGCAGCCGTGCCAGGTGTGACGAGCAGTACTTC. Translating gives CASSRARCDEQYF.

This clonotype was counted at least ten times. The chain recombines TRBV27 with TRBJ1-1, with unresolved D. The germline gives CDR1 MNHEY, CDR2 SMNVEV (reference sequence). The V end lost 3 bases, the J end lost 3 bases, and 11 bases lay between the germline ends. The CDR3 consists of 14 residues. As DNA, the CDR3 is TGTGCCAGCAGTTTTAGAGAGGGCTACACTGAAGCTTTCTTT. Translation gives CASSFREGYTEAFF.

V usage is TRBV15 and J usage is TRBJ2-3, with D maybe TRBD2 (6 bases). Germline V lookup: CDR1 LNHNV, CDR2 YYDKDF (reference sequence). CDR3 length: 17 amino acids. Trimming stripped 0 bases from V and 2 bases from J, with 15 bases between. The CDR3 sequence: CATSRDRNGGYTDTQYF. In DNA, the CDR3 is TGTGCCACCAGCAGAGATCGTAACGGGGGTTACACAGATACGCAGTATTTT.

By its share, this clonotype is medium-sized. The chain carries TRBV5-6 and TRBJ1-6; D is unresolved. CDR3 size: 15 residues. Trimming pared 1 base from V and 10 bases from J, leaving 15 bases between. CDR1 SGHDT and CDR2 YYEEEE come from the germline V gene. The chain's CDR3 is CASSLRQSVGSPLHF. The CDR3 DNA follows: TGTGCCAGCAGCTTGAGGCAGTCTGTTGGGTCACCCCTCCACTTT.

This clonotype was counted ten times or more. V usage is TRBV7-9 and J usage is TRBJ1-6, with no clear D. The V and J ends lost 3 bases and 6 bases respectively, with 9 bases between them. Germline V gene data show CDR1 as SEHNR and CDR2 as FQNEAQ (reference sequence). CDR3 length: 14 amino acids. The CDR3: CASSFEWVNSPLHF. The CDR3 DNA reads TGTGCCAGCAGCTTTGAGTGGGTTAATTCACCCCTCCACTTT.